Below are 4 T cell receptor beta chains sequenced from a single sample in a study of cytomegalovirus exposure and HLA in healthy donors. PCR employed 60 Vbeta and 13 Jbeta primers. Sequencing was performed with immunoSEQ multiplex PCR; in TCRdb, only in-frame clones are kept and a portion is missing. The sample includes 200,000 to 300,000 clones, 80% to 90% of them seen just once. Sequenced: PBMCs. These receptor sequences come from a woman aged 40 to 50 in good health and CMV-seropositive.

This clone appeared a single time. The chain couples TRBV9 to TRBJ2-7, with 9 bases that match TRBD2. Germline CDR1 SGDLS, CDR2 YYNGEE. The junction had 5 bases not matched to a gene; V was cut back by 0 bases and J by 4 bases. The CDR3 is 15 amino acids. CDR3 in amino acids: CASSVGFSGSYEQYF. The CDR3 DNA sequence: TGTGCCAGCAGCGTAGGTTTTAGCGGGAGTTACGAGCAGTACTTC.

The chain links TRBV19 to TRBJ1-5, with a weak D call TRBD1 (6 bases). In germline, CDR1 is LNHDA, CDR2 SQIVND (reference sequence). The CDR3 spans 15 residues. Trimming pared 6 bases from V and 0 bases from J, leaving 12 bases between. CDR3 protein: CASSLGGYSNQPQHF. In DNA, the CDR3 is TGTGCCAGTAGCTTAGGGGGATATAGCAATCAGCCCCAGCATTTT.

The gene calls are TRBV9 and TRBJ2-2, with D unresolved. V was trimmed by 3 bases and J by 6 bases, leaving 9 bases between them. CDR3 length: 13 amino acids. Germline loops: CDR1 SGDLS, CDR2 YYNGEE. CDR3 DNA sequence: TGTGCCAGCAGCGCCGTAGTCTCCGGGGAGCTGTTTTTT. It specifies CASSAVVSGELFF.

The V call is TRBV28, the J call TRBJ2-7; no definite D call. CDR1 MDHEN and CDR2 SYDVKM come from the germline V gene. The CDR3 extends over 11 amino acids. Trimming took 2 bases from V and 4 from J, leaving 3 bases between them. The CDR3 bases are TGTGCCAGCAGTTTAACTTACGAGCAGTACTTC. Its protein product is CASSLTYEQYF.